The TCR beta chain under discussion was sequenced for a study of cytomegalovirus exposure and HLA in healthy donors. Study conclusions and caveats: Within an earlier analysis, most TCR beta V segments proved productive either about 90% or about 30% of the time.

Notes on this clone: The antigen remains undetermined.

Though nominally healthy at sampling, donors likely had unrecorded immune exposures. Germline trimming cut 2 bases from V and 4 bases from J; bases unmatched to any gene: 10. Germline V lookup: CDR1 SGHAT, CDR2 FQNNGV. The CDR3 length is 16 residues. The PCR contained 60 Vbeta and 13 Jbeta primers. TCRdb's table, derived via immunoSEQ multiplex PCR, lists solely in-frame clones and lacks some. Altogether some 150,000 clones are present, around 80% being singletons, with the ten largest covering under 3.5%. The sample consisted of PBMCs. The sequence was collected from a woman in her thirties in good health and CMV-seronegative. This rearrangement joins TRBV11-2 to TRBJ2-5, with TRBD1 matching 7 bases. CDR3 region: CASSLRYQGVSETQYF. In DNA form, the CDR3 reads TGTGCCAGCAGCTTAAGGTACCAGGGGGTATCAGAGACCCAGTACTTC.